The TCR beta chain described here comes from a study of T cell responses to AZD1222 COVID-19 vaccine. The CDR3 contains 16 residues. Trimming stripped 3 bases from V and 1 base from J, with 17 bases between. Sequencing was performed with immunoSEQ multiplex PCR; in TCRdb, only in-frame clones are kept and a portion is missing. Of 120,000 or so clones detected, around 90% appear once; the ten largest clones hold 4% to 4.5%. Source: peripheral blood, taken 28 days after the second dose of the MenACWY control vaccine. The receptor's source is an adult who received the MenACWY meningococcal vaccine as a control. The J gene is TRBJ2-7, the V gene TRBV5-3, with no clear D. TRBV5-3 is treated as an ORF (open reading frame) with a function not yet certain. The CDR3 protein is CARSSERHKISYEQYF. As DNA, the CDR3 is TGTGCCAGAAGCTCGGAACGACACAAGATTTCCTACGAGCAGTACTTC.